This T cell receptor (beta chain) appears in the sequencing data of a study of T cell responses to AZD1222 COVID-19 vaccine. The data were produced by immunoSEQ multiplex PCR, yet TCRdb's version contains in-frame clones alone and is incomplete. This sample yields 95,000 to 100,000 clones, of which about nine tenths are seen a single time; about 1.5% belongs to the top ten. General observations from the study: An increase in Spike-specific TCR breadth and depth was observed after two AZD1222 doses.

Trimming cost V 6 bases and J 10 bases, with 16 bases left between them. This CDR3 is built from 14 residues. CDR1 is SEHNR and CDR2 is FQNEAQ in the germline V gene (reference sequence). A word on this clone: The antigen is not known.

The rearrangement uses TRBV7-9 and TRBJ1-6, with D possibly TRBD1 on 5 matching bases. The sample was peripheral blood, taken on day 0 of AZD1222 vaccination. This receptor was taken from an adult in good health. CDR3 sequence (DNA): TGTGCCAGCAGTACTGCGTTGGGGGAATCACCCCTCCACTTT. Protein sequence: CASSTALGESPLHF.